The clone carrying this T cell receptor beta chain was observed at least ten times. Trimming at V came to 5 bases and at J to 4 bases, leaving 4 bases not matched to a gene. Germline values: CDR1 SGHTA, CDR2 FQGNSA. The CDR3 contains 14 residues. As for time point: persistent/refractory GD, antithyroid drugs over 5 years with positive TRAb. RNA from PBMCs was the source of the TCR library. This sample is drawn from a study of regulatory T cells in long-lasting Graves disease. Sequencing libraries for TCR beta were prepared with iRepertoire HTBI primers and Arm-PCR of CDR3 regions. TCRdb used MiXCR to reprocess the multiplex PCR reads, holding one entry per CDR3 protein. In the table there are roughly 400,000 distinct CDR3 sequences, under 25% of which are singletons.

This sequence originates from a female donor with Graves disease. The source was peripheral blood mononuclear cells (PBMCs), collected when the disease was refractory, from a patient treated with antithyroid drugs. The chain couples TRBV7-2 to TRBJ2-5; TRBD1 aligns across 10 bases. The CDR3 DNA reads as TGTGCCAGCAGCCAGAGGACAGGGGGAGAGACCCAGTACTTC. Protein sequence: CASSQRTGGETQYF.